This TCR beta chain stems from a study of T cell responses to AZD1222 COVID-19 vaccine. Background on the study: Whether given at about 4 or about 12 weeks, second doses were pooled.

TCRdb's table, derived via immunoSEQ multiplex PCR, lists solely in-frame clones and lacks some. The profile shows over 150,000 clones, roughly nine tenths of them singletons. The CDR3 sequence is 17 residues long. Germline V lookup: CDR1 SEHNR, CDR2 FQNEAQ (reference sequence). V trimming: 5 bases; J trimming: 6 bases; junction bases outside the gene matches: 17. The sample consisted of peripheral blood, taken on day 0 of AZD1222 vaccination. This chain uses TRBV7-9 with TRBJ2-3, with 7 bases lining up with TRBD2. This sequence originates from an adult in good health. CDR3 nucleotides: TGTGCCAGCAGCACCTCTGGGCGGGGGACCTCCCAGGATACGCAGTATTTT. Translated: CASSTSGRGTSQDTQYF.